This T cell receptor beta chain was sequenced during a study of blood T cell repertoires in COVID-19. As for the study in general: The United States, Italy and Spain provided the acute and convalescent COVID-19 samples.

Profiling relied on immunoSEQ multiplex PCR, and the TCRdb table lists in-frame clones only, not all of them. This sample has 200,000 to 250,000 clones, with 70% to 90% found just once. Points on this clone: The junction differs from germline at one of its ends, possibly a read error.

Sequenced material: peripheral blood. This TCR was recovered from a man younger than 35 with active or convalescent COVID-19.

As DNA, the CDR3 is TGTGCCAGCAGGGAAGTGACAACCACAGATACGCAGTATTTT. Translating it yields CASREVTTTDTQYF. The chain uses TRBV2 and TRBJ2-3, with D uncertain. The germline gives CDR1 SNHLY, CDR2 FYNNEI. The CDR3 consists of 14 residues.